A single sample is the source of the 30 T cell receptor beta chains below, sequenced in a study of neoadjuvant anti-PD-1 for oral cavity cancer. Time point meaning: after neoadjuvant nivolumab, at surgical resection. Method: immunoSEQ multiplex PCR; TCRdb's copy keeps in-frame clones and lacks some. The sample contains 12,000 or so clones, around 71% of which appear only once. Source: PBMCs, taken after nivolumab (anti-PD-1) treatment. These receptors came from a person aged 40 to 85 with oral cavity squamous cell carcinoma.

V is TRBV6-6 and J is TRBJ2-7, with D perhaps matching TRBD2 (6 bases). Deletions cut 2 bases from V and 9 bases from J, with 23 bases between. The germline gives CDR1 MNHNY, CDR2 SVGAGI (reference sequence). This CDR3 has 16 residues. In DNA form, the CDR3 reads TGTGCCAGCAGTTACACGTCCGGGGGTGACCTACGTGGGCAGTACTTC. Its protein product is CASSYTSGGDLRGQYF.

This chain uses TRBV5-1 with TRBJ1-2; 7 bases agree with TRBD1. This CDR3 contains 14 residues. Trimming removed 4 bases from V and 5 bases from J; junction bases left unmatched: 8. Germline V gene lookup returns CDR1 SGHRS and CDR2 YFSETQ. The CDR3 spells CASSPRDRPYGYTF. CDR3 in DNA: TGCGCCAGCAGCCCGCGGGACAGACCTTATGGCTACACCTTC.

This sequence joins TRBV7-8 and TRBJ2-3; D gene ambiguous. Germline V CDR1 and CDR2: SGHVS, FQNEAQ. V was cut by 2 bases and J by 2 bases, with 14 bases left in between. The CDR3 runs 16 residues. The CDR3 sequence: CASSLSFRGHTDTQYF. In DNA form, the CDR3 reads TGTGCCAGCAGCTTAAGTTTTCGTGGGCACACAGATACGCAGTATTTT. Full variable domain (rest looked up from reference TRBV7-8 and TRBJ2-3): GAGVSQSPRYKVAKRGQDVALRCDPISGHVSLFWYQQALGQGPEFLTYFQNEAQLDKSGLPSDRFFAERPEGSVSTLKIQRTQQEDSAVYLCASSLSFRGHTDTQYFGPGTRLTVL.

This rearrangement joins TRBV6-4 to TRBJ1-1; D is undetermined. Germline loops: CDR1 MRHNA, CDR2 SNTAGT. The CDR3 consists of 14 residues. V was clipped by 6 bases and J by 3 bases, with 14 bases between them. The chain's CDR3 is CASSPFLWDTEAFF. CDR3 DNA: TGTGCCAGCAGCCCATTCCTTTGGGACACTGAAGCTTTCTTT.

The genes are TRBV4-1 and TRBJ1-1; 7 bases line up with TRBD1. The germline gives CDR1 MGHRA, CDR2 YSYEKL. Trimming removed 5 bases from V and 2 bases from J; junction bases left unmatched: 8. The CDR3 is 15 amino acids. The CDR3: CASSALGQLNTEAFF. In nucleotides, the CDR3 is TGCGCCAGCAGCGCACTGGGACAGTTAAACACTGAAGCTTTCTTT.

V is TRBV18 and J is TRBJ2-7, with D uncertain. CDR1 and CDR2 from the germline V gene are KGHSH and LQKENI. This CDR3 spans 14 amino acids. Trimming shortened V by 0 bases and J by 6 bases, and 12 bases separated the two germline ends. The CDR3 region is CASSPPAGDAEQYF. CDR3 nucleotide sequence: TGTGCCAGCTCACCACCCGCCGGAGACGCCGAGCAGTACTTC.

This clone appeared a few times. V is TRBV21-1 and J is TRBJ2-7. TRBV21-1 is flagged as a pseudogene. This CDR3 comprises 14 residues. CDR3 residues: CASSSRLITYEQYF. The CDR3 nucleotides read TGTGCCAGCAGCTCCCGCTTGATAACCTACGAGCAGTACTTC.

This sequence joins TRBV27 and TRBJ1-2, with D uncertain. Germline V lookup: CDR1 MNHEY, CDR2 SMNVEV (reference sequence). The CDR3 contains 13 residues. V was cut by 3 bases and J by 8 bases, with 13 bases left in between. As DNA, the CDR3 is TGTGCCAGCAGTTTGACAAAGGGCGGCGGCTACACCTTC. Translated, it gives CASSLTKGGGYTF.

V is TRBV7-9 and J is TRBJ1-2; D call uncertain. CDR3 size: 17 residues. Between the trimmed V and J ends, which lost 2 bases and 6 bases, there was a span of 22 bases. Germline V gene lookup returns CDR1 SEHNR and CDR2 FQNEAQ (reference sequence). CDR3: CASSLLLAALANNGYTF. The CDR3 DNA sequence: TGTGCCAGCAGCTTACTCCTCGCTGCGTTGGCGAACAATGGCTACACCTTC.

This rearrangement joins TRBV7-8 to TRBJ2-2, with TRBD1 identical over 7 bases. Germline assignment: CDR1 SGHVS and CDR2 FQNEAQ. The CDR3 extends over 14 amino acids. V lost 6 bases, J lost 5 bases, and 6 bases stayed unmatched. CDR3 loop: CASSGTEQTGELFF. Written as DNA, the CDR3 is TGTGCCAGCAGTGGGACAGAGCAAACCGGGGAGCTGTTTTTT.

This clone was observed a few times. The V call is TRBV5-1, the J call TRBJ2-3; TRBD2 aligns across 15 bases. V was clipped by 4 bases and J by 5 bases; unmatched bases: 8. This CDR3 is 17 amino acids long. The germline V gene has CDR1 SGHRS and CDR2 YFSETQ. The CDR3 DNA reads TGCGCCAGCAGCCTTCGTGGGACTAGCGGGAGGAAAGATACGCAGTATTTT. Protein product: CASSLRGTSGRKDTQYF. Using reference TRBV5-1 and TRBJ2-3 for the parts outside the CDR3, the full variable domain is KAGVTQTPRYLIKTRGQQVTLSCSPISGHRSVSWYQQTPGQGLQFLFEYFSETQRNKGNFPGRFSGRQFSNSRSEMNVSTLELGDSALYLCASSLRGTSGRKDTQYFGPGTRLTVL.

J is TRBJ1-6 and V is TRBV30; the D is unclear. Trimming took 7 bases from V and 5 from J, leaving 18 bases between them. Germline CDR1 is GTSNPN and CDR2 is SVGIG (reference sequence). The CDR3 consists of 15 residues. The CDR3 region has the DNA TGTGCCTCCAATACACCGCCGGGGAATAATTCACCCCTCCACTTT. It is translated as CASNTPPGNNSPLHF.

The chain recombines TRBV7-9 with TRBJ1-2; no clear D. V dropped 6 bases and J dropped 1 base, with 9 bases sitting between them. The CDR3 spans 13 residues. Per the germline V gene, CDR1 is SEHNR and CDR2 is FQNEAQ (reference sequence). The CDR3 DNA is TGTGCCAGCAGACCCACCCTTAACTATGGCTACACCTTC. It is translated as CASRPTLNYGYTF.

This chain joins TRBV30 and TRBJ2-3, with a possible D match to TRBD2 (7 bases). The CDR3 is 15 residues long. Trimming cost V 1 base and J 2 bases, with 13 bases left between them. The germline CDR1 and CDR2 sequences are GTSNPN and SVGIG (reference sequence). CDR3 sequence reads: CAWSGGGRDTDTQYF. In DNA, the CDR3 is TGTGCCTGGAGTGGGGGGGGGCGGGACACAGATACGCAGTATTTT.

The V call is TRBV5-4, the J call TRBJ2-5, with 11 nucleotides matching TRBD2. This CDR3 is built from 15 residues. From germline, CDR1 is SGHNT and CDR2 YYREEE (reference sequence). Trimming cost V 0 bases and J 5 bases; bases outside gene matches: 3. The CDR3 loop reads CASSLGSGGAETQYF. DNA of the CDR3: TGTGCCAGCAGCTTGGGTAGCGGGGGGGCCGAGACCCAGTACTTC. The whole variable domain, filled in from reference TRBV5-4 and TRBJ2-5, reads ETGVTQSPTHLIKTRGQQVTLRCSSQSGHNTVSWYQQALGQGPQFIFQYYREEENGRGNFPPRFSGLQFPNYSSELNVNALELDDSALYLCASSLGSGGAETQYFGPGTRLLVL.

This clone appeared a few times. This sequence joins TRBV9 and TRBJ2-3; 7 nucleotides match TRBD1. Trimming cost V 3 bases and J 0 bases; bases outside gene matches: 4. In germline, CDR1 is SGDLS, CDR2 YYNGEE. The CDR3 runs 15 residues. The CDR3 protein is CASSATGASTDTQYF. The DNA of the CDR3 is TGTGCCAGCAGCGCAACAGGGGCTAGCACAGATACGCAGTATTTT.

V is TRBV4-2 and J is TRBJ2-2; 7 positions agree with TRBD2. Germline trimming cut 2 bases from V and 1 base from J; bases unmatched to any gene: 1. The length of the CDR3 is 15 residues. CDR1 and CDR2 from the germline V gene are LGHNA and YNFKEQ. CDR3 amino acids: CASSQLAENTGELFF. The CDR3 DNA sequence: TGTGCCAGCAGCCAACTAGCGGAGAACACCGGGGAGCTGTTTTTT.

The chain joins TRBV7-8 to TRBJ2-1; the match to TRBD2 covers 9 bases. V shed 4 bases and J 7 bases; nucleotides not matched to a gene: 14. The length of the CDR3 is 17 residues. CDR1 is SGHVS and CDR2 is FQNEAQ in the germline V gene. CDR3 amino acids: CASSSSVNSGGQNEQFF. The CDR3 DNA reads TGTGCCAGCAGCTCCTCCGTCAACAGCGGGGGGCAAAATGAGCAGTTCTTC.

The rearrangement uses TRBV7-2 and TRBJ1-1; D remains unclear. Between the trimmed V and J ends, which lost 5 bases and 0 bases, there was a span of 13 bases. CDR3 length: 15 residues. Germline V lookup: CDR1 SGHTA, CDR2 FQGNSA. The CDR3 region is CASSPRRRMNTEAFF. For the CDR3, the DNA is TGTGCCAGCAGCCCTAGGCGCAGAATGAACACTGAAGCTTTCTTT.

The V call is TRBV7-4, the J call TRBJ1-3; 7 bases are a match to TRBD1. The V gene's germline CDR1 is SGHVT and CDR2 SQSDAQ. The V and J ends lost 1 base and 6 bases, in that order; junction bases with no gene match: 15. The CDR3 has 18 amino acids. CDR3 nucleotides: TGTGCCAGCAGCTTAGGCCCCTGGAACCGGGACAGATCAAACACCATATATTTT. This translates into CASSLGPWNRDRSNTIYF. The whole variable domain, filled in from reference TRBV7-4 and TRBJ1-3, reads GAGVSQSPRYKVAKRGRDVALRCDSISGHVTLYWYRQTLGQGSEVLTYSQSDAQRDKSGRPSGRFSAERPERSVSTLKIQRTEQGDSAVYLCASSLGPWNRDRSNTIYFGEGSWLTVV.

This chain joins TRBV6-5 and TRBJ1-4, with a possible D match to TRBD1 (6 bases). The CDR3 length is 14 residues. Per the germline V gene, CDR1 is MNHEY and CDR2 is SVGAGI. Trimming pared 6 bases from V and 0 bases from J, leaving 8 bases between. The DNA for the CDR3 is TGTGCCAGCAGCCGACAGGCAACTAATGAAAAACTGTTTTTT. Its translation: CASSRQATNEKLFF.

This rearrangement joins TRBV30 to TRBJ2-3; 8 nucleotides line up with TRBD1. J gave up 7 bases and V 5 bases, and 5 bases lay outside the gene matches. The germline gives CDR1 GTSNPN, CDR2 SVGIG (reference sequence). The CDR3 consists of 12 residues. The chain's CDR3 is CAWAGGANTQYF. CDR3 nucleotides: TGTGCCTGGGCAGGGGGCGCGAATACGCAGTATTTT.

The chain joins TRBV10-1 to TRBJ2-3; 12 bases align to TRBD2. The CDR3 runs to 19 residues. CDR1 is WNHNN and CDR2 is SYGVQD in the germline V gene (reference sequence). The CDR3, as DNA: TGCCAGCAGTTAAAACCCCTTGCTAGCGGGGGGGCCGGTACAGATACGCAGTATTTT. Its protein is CQQLKPLASGGAGTDTQYF.

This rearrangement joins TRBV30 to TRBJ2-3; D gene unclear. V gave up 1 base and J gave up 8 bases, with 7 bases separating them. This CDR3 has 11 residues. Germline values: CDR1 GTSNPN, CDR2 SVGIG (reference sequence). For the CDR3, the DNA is TGTGCCTGGAGTGGTGATCGTACGCAGTATTTT. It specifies CAWSGDRTQYF. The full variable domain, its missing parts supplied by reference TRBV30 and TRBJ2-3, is SQTIHQWPATLVQPVGSPLSLECTVEGTSNPNLYWYRQAAGRGLQLLFYSVGIGQISSEVPQNLSASRPQDRQFILSSKKLLLSDSGFYLCAWSGDRTQYFGPGTRLTVL.

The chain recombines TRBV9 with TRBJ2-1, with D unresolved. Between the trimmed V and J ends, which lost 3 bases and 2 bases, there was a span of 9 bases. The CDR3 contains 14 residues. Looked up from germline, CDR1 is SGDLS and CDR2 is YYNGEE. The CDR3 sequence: CASSDDGTYNEQFF. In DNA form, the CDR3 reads TGTGCCAGCAGCGACGATGGTACCTACAATGAGCAGTTCTTC.

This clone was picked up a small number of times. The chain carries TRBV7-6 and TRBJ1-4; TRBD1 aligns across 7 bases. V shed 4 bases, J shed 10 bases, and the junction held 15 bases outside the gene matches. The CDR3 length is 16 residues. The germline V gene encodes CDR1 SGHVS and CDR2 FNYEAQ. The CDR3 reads CASSSMRTGWSGKLFF. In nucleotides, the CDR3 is TGTGCCAGCAGCTCCATGCGGACAGGCTGGTCGGGAAAACTGTTTTTT. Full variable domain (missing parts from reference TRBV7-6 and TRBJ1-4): GAGVSQSPRYKVTKRGQDVALRCDPISGHVSLYWYRQALGQGPEFLTYFNYEAQQDKSGLPNDRFSAERPEGSISTLTIQRTEQRDSAMYRCASSSMRTGWSGKLFFGSGTQLSVL.

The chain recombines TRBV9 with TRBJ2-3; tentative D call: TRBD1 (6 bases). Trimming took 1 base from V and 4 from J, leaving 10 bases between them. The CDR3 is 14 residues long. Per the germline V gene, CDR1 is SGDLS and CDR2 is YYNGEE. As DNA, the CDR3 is TGTGCCAGCAGCGTACGACCAGGGGCAGATACGCAGTATTTT. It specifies CASSVRPGADTQYF. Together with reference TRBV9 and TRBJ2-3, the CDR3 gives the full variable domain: DSGVTQTPKHLITATGQRVTLRCSPRSGDLSVYWYQQSLDQGLQFLIQYYNGEERAKGNILERFSAQQFPDLHSELNLSSLELGDSALYFCASSVRPGADTQYFGPGTRLTVL.

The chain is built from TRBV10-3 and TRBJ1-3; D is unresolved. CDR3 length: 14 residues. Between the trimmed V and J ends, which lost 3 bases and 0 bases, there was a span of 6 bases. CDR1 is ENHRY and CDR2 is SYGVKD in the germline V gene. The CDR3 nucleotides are TGTGCCATCAGTGAACCGCGCTCTGGAAACACCATATATTTT. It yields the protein CAISEPRSGNTIYF.

For the CDR3, the DNA is TGTGCCAGCAGTCTAAGACAGGGTGGCACTGAAGCTTTCTTT. Residues: CASSLRQGGTEAFF. This chain connects TRBV28 to TRBJ1-1, with 7 positions matching TRBD1. CDR1 MDHEN and CDR2 SYDVKM come from the germline V gene. The length of the CDR3 is 14 residues. V was pared by 5 bases and J by 4 bases, with 7 bases of the junction left unmatched.

The CDR3, as DNA: TGCGCCAGCAGCCCCGGGACAGCGAATGGCTACACCTTC. Its protein product is CASSPGTANGYTF. The V call is TRBV5-1, the J call TRBJ1-2; TRBD1 agrees at 7 bases. Losses at the gene ends were 4 bases for V and 6 bases for J; bases not matched to a gene: 6. The CDR3 sequence is 13 residues long. From germline, CDR1 is SGHRS and CDR2 YFSETQ.